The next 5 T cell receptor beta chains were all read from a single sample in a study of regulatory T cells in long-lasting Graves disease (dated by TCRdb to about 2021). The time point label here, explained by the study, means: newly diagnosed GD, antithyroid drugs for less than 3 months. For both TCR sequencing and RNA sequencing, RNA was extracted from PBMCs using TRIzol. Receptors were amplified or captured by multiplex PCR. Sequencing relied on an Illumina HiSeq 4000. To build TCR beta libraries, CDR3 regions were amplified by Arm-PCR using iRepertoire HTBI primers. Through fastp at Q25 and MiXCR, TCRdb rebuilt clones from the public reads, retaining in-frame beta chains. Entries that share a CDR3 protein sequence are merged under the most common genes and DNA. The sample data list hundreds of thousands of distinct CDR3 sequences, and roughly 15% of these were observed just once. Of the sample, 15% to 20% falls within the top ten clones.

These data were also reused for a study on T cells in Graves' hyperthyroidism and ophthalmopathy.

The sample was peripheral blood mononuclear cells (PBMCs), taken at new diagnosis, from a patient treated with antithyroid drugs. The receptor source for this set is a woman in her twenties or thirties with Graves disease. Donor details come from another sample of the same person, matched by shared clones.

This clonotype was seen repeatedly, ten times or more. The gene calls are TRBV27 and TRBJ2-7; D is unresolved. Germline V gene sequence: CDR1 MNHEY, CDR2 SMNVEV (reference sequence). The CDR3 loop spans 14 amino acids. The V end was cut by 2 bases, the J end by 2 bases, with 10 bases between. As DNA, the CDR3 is TGTGCCAGCAGTTTACGTCTTATCCCCTACGAGCAGTACTTC. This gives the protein CASSLRLIPYEQYF.

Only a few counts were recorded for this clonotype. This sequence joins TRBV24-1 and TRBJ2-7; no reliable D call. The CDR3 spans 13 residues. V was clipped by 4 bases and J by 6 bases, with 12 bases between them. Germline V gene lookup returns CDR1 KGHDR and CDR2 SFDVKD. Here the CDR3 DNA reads TGTGCCACCAGTGAAAATCTAACTGGCGAGCAGTACTTC. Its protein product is CATSENLTGEQYF.

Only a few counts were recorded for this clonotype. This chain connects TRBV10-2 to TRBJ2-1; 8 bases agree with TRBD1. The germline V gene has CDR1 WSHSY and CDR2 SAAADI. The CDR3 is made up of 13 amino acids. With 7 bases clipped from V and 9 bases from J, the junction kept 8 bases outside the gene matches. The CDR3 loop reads CASNLGDRSEQFF. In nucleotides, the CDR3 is TGCGCCAGCAATCTCGGGGACAGGAGTGAGCAGTTCTTC.

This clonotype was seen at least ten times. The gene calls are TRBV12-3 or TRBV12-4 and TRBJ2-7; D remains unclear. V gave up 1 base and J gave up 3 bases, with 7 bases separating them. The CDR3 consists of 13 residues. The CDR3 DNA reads TGTGCCAGCAGTTTAGGGGCCTACTACGAGCAGTACTTC. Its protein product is CASSLGAYYEQYF.

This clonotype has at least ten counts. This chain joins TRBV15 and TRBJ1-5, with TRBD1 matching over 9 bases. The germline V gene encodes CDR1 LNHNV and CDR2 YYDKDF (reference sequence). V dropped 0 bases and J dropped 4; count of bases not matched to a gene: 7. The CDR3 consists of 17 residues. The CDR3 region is CATSRDRQGDRNQPQHF. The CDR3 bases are TGTGCCACCAGCAGAGATAGACAGGGGGACAGAAATCAGCCCCAGCATTTT. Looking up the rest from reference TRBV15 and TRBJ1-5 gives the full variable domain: DAMVIQNPRYQVTQFGKPVTLSCSQTLNHNVMYWYQQKSSQAPKLLFHYYDKDFNNEADTPDNFQSRRPNTSFCFLDIRSPGLGDTAMYLCATSRDRQGDRNQPQHFGDGTRLSIL.